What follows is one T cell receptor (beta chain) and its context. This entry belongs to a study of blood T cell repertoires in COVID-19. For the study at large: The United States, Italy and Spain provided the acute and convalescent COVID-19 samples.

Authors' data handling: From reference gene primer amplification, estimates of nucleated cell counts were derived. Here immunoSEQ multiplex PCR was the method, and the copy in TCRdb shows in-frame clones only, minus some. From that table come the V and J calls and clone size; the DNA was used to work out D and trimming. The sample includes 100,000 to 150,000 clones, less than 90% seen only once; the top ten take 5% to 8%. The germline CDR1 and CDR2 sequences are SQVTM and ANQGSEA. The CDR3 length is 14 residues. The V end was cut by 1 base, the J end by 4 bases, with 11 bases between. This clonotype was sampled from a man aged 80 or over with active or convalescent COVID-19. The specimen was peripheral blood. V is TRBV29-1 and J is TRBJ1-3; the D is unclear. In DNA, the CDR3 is TGCAGCGTTGAAGTCCTCCCCTCCGGAAACACCATATATTTT. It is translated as CSVEVLPSGNTIYF.